One and the same sample provided the 22 T cell receptor beta chains below, sequenced in a study of CD8 T cells in Susac syndrome (dated by TCRdb to the late 2010s). The library relied on the immunoSEQ multiplex PCR assay. RNA was extracted using the RNeasy kit, and roughly 0.5 to 1 ug of the RNA was reverse transcribed with random hexamers. Starting from the raw public reads, TCRdb applied fastp trimming at Q25, assembled clones with MiXCR and retained in-frame beta chains. Entries are consolidated by CDR3 protein sequence, retaining the most common genes and DNA. Recorded for this sample are 250,000 or so distinct CDR3 sequences; about 94% of them occurred a single time. About 0.07% of the sample rests with the top ten. The source material was CD4+ T cells from PBMCs. These receptors were collected from a human donor with multiple sclerosis.

V usage is TRBV7-9 and J usage is TRBJ2-3; 11 bases agree with TRBD2. The CDR3 totals 17 residues. The V gene end was trimmed by 5 bases and the J gene end by 1 base; junction bases not matched to a gene: 8. CDR1 is SEHNR, CDR2 FQNEAQ, per germline (reference sequence). CDR3 nucleotides: TGTGCCAGCAGCCGCGGGACTAGCGGCGAAGGCACAGATACGCAGTATTTT. This translates into CASSRGTSGEGTDTQYF.

This rearrangement joins TRBV11-3 to TRBJ2-4, with TRBD1 matching over 7 bases. The length of the CDR3 is 15 residues. Per the germline V gene, CDR1 is SGHNT and CDR2 is YENEEA. V was clipped by 8 bases and J by 4 bases; unmatched bases: 11. The chain's CDR3 is CASGPGGSQKNIQYF. Written as DNA, the CDR3 is TGTGCCAGCGGTCCAGGGGGTTCCCAGAAAAACATTCAGTACTTC.

The rearrangement links TRBV25-1 to TRBJ2-5; 8 bases fit TRBD1. Germline CDR1 is MGHDK and CDR2 is SYGVNS. The CDR3 is 13 amino acids. V gave up 10 bases and J gave up 3 bases; unmatched junction bases: 7. CDR3: CATRKTGEETQYF. CDR3 in DNA: TGTGCCACCCGAAAGACAGGGGAAGAGACCCAGTACTTC.

V and J are TRBV5-4 and TRBJ2-1, with 7 bases that match TRBD2. Germline assignment: CDR1 SGHNT and CDR2 YYREEE (reference sequence). Trimming took 0 bases from V and 7 from J; bases not matched to a gene: 7. This CDR3 contains 15 residues. The CDR3 spells CASSLGASGRNEQFF. CDR3 coding DNA: TGTGCCAGCAGCTTGGGGGCTAGCGGACGAAATGAGCAGTTCTTC. Drawing the rest from reference TRBV5-4 and TRBJ2-1, the complete variable domain is ETGVTQSPTHLIKTRGQQVTLRCSSQSGHNTVSWYQQALGQGPQFIFQYYREEENGRGNFPPRFSGLQFPNYSSELNVNALELDDSALYLCASSLGASGRNEQFFGPGTRLTVL.

The chain links TRBV6-5 to TRBJ1-2; D is undetermined. The V gene's germline CDR1 is MNHEY and CDR2 SVGAGI. Trimming cost V 0 bases and J 0 bases, with 8 bases left between them. The CDR3 spans 15 residues. The CDR3 DNA reads as TGTGCCAGCAGTTACTCGGAGATAGCTAACTATGGCTACACCTTC. Its protein is CASSYSEIANYGYTF.

In nucleotides, the CDR3 is TGTGCCAGCAGCCGCGGCAGAGACTACGAGCAGTACTTC. Translating it yields CASSRGRDYEQYF. The chain employs TRBV11-2 and TRBJ2-7; D gene unclear. CDR1 is SGHAT, CDR2 FQNNGV, per germline. Trimming left V 5 bases short and J 3 bases short, with 11 bases between. The CDR3 consists of 13 residues.

This clonotype was seen only once. The J gene is TRBJ2-3, the V gene TRBV5-1; 8 bases map to TRBD2. This CDR3 has 14 amino acids. V trimming: 5 bases; J trimming: 0 bases; junction bases outside the gene matches: 2. The germline V gene encodes CDR1 SGHRS and CDR2 YFSETQ. This chain's CDR3 is CASRLADSTDTQYF. The CDR3 DNA sequence: TGCGCCAGCAGACTAGCGGATAGCACAGATACGCAGTATTTT. The full variable domain, rest sourced from reference TRBV5-1 and TRBJ2-3, is KAGVTQTPRYLIKTRGQQVTLSCSPISGHRSVSWYQQTPGQGLQFLFEYFSETQRNKGNFPGRFSGRQFSNSRSEMNVSTLELGDSALYLCASRLADSTDTQYFGPGTRLTVL.

J is TRBJ2-3 and V is TRBV6-2 or TRBV6-3; D may correspond to TRBD1 or TRBD2 (6 bases each). The germline V gene has CDR1 MNHEY and CDR2 SVGEGT. The CDR3 is 17 amino acids. V shed 0 bases and J shed 1 base, with 14 bases lying between them. DNA for the CDR3: TGTGCCAGCAGTTACTCTTCGGGGGCGGGCGGCACAGATACGCAGTATTTT. Amino acid sequence: CASSYSSGAGGTDTQYF.

The genes are TRBV7-9 and TRBJ2-1; 12 bases are a match to TRBD2. The J call is doubtful: the DNA matches TRBJ2-7 better. The germline CDR1 and CDR2 sequences are SEHNR and FQNEAQ (reference sequence). This CDR3 region has 14 residues. CDR3: CASSPLGLAGEQYV. CDR3 DNA: TGTGCCAGCAGCCCCCTGGGACTAGCGGGCGAGCAGTACGTC.

The chain uses TRBV7-2 and TRBJ2-5; D gene unclear. Germline assignment: CDR1 SGHTA and CDR2 FQGNSA. V gave up 3 bases and J gave up 5 bases, with 10 bases separating them. This CDR3 is built from 13 residues. The CDR3 sequence is CASSFGFSETQYF. CDR3 DNA sequence: TGTGCCAGCAGCTTTGGGTTCTCGGAGACCCAGTACTTC.

Only a few counts were recorded for this clonotype. V gene TRBV19 combines with J gene TRBJ1-2; 7 nucleotides align to TRBD1. Germline V lookup: CDR1 LNHDA, CDR2 SQIVND (reference sequence). The CDR3 sequence is 15 residues long. The V and J ends lost 5 bases and 10 bases, in that order; junction bases with no gene match: 16. For the CDR3, the DNA is TGTGCCAGTAGTCCGCAGGGACAGCGAACCAGCGACTACACCTTC. Amino acids: CASSPQGQRTSDYTF.

V gene TRBV20-1 combines with J gene TRBJ1-2, with TRBD1 identical over 9 bases. The germline CDR1 and CDR2 sequences are DFQATT and SNEGSKA (reference sequence). After removal of 5 bases from V and 2 bases from J, the junction contained 3 bases not matched to a gene. The CDR3 extends over 13 amino acids. CDR3 in DNA: TGCAGTGCTTTAGACAGGGGGAACTATGGCTACACCTTC. Encoded protein: CSALDRGNYGYTF.

The V and J genes are TRBV4-2 and TRBJ2-3; D gene unclear. In germline, CDR1 is LGHNA, CDR2 YNFKEQ. Trimming pared 3 bases from V and 1 base from J, leaving 5 bases between. CDR3 size: 13 residues. The CDR3 loop is CASSQERTDTQYF. CDR3 DNA sequence: TGTGCCAGCAGCCAGGAACGCACAGATACGCAGTATTTT.

The V and J genes are TRBV20-1 and TRBJ2-7; D is unclear. This CDR3 has 13 residues. CDR1 and CDR2 from the germline V gene are DFQATT and SNEGSKA (reference sequence). V was shortened by 1 base and J by 5 bases, with 12 bases between the two germline ends. The CDR3 sequence: CSARVPRLDEQYF. The CDR3 bases are TGCAGTGCTAGAGTCCCCCGTCTCGACGAGCAGTACTTC.

The CDR3 sequence is CSATFRGLRDQPQHF. In DNA form, the CDR3 reads TGCAGTGCAACCTTCAGGGGATTACGAGATCAGCCCCAGCATTTT. V usage is TRBV20-1 and J usage is TRBJ1-5; D may be TRBD1 (6 bases). The CDR3 runs to 15 residues. Germline-derived CDR1 and CDR2 are DFQATT and SNEGSKA (reference sequence). V was shortened by 6 bases and J by 5 bases, with 20 bases between the two germline ends.

This chain connects TRBV7-9 to TRBJ1-1; D remains unclear. The CDR3 is made up of 13 amino acids. Germline CDR1 SEHNR, CDR2 FQNEAQ (reference sequence). The V gene lost 5 bases and the J gene lost 1 base, with 8 bases spanning the gap. DNA of the CDR3: TGTGCCAGCAGCCCACACGAGAACACTGAAGCTTTCTTT. Residues: CASSPHENTEAFF.

This chain links TRBV9 with TRBJ2-1, with TRBD2 matching over 12 bases. The CDR3 runs to 15 residues. Trimming at V came to 5 bases and at J to 4 bases, leaving 4 bases not matched to a gene. The germline V gene has CDR1 SGDLS and CDR2 YYNGEE. The CDR3, as DNA: TGTGCCAGCAGTGCCCTAGCGGGGGGGTACAATGAGCAGTTCTTC. It specifies CASSALAGGYNEQFF.

This clonotype was detected only a few times. CDR3 nucleotides: TGTGCCGTATACGGGGGTGGCTACGAGCAGTACTTC. Its translation: CAVYGGGYEQYF. The chain carries TRBV10-3 and TRBJ2-7; tentative D call: TRBD2 (6 bases). The CDR3 sequence is 12 residues long. With 11 bases removed from V and 3 bases from J, the gap between germline ends came to 14 bases. The V gene's germline CDR1 is ENHRY and CDR2 SYGVKD.

This sequence joins TRBV12-3 or TRBV12-4 and TRBJ1-6; 8 nucleotides align to TRBD1. This CDR3 is 14 amino acids long. The V and J ends lost 6 bases and 9 bases, in that order; junction bases with no gene match: 7. CDR3 DNA: TGTGCCAGCAGCCAGGACAGGGTGGCTTCACCCCTCCACTTT. Amino acids: CASSQDRVASPLHF.

This sequence joins TRBV2 and TRBJ1-6, with 11 bases identical to TRBD1. The ends lost 2 bases at V and 9 bases at J; junction bases unmatched: 12. Germline V lookup: CDR1 SNHLY, CDR2 FYNNEI. There are 18 residues in the CDR3. The chain's CDR3 is CASSERGAGTGGRSPLHF. As DNA, the CDR3 is TGTGCCAGCAGTGAACGCGGGGCCGGGACAGGGGGTCGTTCACCCCTCCACTTT. Together with reference TRBV2 and TRBJ1-6, the CDR3 gives the full variable domain: EPEVTQTPSHQVTQMGQEVILRCVPISNHLYFYWYRQILGQKVEFLVSFYNNEISEKSEIFDDQFSVERPDGSNFTLKIRSTKLEDSAMYFCASSERGAGTGGRSPLHFGNGTRLTVT.

This rearrangement joins TRBV7-9 to TRBJ1-3; D uncertain. Per germline, CDR1 SEHNR and CDR2 FQNEAQ (reference sequence). V lost 2 bases and J lost 2, with 4 bases in between. This CDR3 has 13 amino acids. The CDR3, as DNA: TGTGCCAGCAGCTTAAATACTGGAAACACCATATATTTT. Its translation is CASSLNTGNTIYF.

The chain couples TRBV30 to TRBJ2-2, with a tentative D call TRBD2 (5 bases). CDR1 and CDR2 (germline): GTSNPN, SVGIG (reference sequence). With 0 bases removed from V and 6 bases from J, the gap between germline ends came to 14 bases. This CDR3 is 15 amino acids long. The CDR3 spells CAWSVLASRAGELFF. The CDR3 nucleotides are TGTGCCTGGAGTGTACTGGCTAGCCGGGCCGGGGAGCTGTTTTTT.